This TCR beta chain was documented in a study of shared clonotypes between healthy human individuals (dated by TCRdb to the early 2020s). About the full investigation: The cohort included three men and two women between 18 and 49 years of age. For each donor, CD4 naive and CD4 memory were each given three plates, CD8 naive was given two plates, and CD8 memory was given one plate. To increase sequencing depth and limit assay-specific biases, TCR repertoire library preparation and sequencing were carried out by different laboratories using diverse techniques. Leukapheresis yielded between about 0.94 and 9 billion PBMCs per donor. Blood TCR repertoires of about five healthy adults were deeply sequenced to estimate repertoire size and the extent of clonotype sharing between individuals.

Findings and caveats that apply to the study as a whole: Across a few donors, around 5.4% of naive CD4, around 3.5% of naive CD8, under 2.5% of memory CD4, and approximately 0.4% of memory CD8 clonotypes were shared. Based on pairwise subsampling, the degree of clonotype sharing among donors was expected to be affected by sequencing depth. Higher generation probabilities were observed for clonotypes shared by all four sorted-subset donors than for non-shared clonotypes. Only blood was sampled, and tissue TCR repertoires likely differ from those in blood. The genetic and exposure-history diversity represented was limited by the small number of donors. Estimated clonotype richness was generally larger for naive than for memory subsets. Rarefaction of sorted-subset datasets indicated incomplete sequencing despite the large sequencing depth.

Looking up the germline V gene yields CDR1 MNHNS and CDR2 SASEGT. The CDR3 spans 13 residues, from the cysteine through the phenylalanine. CDR3 DNA is the only sequence kept; it has 39 bases, read in frame from the first base. V ends up 10 bases short and J 8 bases short, with an unmatched junction base count of 8. To note about this clone: Its antigen target is currently unknown. No clone much larger than this one lies a single base away; base qualities are absent.

Using the deep immunoSEQ assay, TCR CDR3 regions were amplified from genomic DNA by multiplex PCR. For each cell subset, the extracted genomic DNA was distributed evenly across all wells of several immunoSEQ 96-well plates, and each plate served as one replicate. For sorted subsets, about 0.2 ug genomic DNA, equal to tens of thousands of T cell genomes, was loaded into each replicate PCR. Purified libraries were measured with a Qubit 3.0 fluorometer, size-checked on a Bioanalyzer 2100, and measured again with the KAPA Library Quantification kit. Every immunoSEQ 96-well plate was sequenced on a separate single-read 150-cycle Illumina NextSeq 550 flow cell. On the authors' methods: Because the immunoSEQ output included only junctional sequences and no quality scores, the filtering could not be the same as the filtering used for full-length reads. Sequences were annotated with PyIR, a Python wrapper for IgBLAST v1.9, and V/J genes and CDR3 were assigned using IMGT germline references. Reads with weak V/J assignments (E-value above 1e-6), missing CDR3, stop codons, out-of-frame junctions, or ambiguous translated residues were removed. V3J clonotypes were defined as sequences sharing an identical inferred V gene, J gene, and CDR3 amino acid sequence. Percentage overlap between repertoires was computed as shared unique clonotypes divided by the size of the smaller repertoire. Repertoire richness was assessed with RTK rarefaction, the Chao1 estimator, and Recon v2.1 estimates of unobserved clonotypes. OLGA was used to compute generation probabilities for all TCRbeta clonotypes that the gDNA method yielded from a handful of donors. TCRdb stores this immuneACCESS table with in-frame sequences only. Part of the clones is absent; in the studies checked, under half of the shortfall reflects unresolved V genes, and no reason is known for the rest. The V and J calls and clone size come from that table; D and trimming were worked out from the DNA. Across this sample there are roughly 2.2 million clones, with 85% to 95% seen only once. The ten most abundant clones make up about 0.39% of the sample.

Healthy HIV-negative adults with no recently reported acute infections or vaccinations were included as donors. Every donor was a Caucasian adult residing in Nashville, Tennessee, USA. CD4+ T cells were enriched by magnetic negative selection; naive cells were then positively selected on CD45RA, and the negative fraction formed the memory subset. Blood was obtained by leukapheresis, after which PBMCs were separated by Ficoll-Histopaque density gradient centrifugation and cryopreserved in liquid nitrogen vapor phase. Analytical flow cytometry was used to check the purity and quantity of every magnetically sorted T cell population. From each sorted fraction, genomic DNA was isolated and quantified by UV absorbance on a Nanodrop 2000c.

The rearrangement joined TRBV6-1 to TRBJ2-1; 10 junctional bases match TRBD2. The TCR was taken from a man aged 18 to 30 in good health. Some clones in this sample may be carry-over from other donors' samples. Sample: naive CD4+ T cells from PBMCs. The cell subset or site label of this sample denotes: CD45RA+ positively selected. The sequenced DNA: TGTGCCACCGGACTAGCGGAGGGCGATGAGCAGTTCTTC. This is translated as CATGLAEGDEQFF.